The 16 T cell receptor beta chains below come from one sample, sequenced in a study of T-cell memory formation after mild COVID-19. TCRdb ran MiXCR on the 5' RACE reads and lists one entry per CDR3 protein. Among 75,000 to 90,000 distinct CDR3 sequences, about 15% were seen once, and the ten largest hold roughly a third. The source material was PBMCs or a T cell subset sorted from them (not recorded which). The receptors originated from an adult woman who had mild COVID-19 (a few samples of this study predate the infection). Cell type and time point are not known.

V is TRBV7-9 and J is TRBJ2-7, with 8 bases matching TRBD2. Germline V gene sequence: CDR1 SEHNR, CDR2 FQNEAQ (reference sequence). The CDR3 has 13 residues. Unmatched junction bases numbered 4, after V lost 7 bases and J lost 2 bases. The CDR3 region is CASTGGAPYEQYF. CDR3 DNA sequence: TGTGCCAGCACCGGGGGGGCACCCTACGAGCAGTACTTC.

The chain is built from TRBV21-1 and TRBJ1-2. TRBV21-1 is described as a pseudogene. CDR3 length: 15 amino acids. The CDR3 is CASSKAQWGSYGYTF. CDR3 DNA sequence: TGTGCCAGCAGCAAAGCGCAATGGGGAAGCTATGGCTACACCTTC.

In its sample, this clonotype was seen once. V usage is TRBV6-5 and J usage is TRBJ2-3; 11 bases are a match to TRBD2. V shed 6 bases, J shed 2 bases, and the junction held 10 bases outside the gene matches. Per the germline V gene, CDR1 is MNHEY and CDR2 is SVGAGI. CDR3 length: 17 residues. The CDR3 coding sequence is TGTGCCAGCAGAACTCTAGCGGGGGGCCCCAACACAGATACGCAGTATTTT. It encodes CASRTLAGGPNTDTQYF.

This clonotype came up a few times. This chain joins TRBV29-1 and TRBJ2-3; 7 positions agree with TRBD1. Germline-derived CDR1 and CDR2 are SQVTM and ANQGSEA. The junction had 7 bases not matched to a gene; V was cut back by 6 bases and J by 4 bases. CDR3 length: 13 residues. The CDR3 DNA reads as TGCAGCGTGGATCGGCAGGGGGCAGATACGCAGTATTTT. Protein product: CSVDRQGADTQYF.

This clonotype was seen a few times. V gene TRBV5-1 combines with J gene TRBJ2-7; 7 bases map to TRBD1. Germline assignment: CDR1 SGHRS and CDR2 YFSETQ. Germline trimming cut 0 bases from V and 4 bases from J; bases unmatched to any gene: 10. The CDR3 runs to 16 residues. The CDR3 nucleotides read TGCGCCAGCAGCTTGGCCACAAGACAGGGACAATACGAGCAGTACTTC. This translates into CASSLATRQGQYEQYF.

The CDR3 bases are TGCGCCAGCAGCCCGTCGTGGGACAGGATCCACGAGCAGTACTTC. As protein: CASSPSWDRIHEQYF. This chain connects TRBV5-1 to TRBJ2-7; 8 nucleotides agree with TRBD1. The ends lost 4 bases at V and 5 bases at J; junction bases unmatched: 11. The CDR3 is 15 residues long. Per germline, CDR1 SGHRS and CDR2 YFSETQ. Full variable domain (missing parts from reference TRBV5-1 and TRBJ2-7): KAGVTQTPRYLIKTRGQQVTLSCSPISGHRSVSWYQQTPGQGLQFLFEYFSETQRNKGNFPGRFSGRQFSNSRSEMNVSTLELGDSALYLCASSPSWDRIHEQYFGPGTRLTVT.

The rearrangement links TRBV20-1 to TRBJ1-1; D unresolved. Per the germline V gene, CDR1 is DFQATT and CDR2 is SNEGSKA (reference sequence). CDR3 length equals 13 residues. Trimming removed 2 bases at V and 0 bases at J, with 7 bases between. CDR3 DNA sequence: TGCAGTGCTAGACGGGAGGTGAACACTGAAGCTTTCTTT. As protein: CSARREVNTEAFF.

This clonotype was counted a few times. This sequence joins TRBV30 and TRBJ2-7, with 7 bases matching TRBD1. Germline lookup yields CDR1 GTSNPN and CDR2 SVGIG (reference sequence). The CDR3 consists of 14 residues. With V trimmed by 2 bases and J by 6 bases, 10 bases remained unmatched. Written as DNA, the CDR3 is TGTGCCTGGAGTCAGGGCAGGGGGAAAGCCGAGCAGTACTTC. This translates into CAWSQGRGKAEQYF.

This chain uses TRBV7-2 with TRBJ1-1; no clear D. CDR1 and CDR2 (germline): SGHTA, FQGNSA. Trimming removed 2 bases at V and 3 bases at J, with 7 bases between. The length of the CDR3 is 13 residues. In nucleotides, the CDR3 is TGTGCCAGCAGCTTAAAGTGGGACACTGAAGCTTTCTTT. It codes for CASSLKWDTEAFF.

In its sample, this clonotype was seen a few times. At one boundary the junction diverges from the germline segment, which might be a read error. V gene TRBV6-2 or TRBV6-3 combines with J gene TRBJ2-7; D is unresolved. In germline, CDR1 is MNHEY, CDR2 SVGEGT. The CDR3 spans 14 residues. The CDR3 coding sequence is TGTGCCAGCAGTTACCGGTCAGGCGTCTACGAGCAATACTTC. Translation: CASSYRSGVYEQYF.

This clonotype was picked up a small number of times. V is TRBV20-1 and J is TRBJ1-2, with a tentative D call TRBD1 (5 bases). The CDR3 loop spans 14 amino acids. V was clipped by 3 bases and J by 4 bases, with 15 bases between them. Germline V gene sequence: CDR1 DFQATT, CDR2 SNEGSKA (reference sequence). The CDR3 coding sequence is TGCAGTGCTAGTGGTCAGGGCGGATTCTATGGCTACACCTTC. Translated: CSASGQGGFYGYTF.

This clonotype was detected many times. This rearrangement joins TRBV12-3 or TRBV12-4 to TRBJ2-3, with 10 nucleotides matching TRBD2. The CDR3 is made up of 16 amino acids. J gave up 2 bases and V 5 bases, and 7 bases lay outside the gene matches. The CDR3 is CASSEASGSTTDTQYF. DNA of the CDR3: TGTGCCAGCAGTGAGGCTAGCGGGAGCACCACAGATACGCAGTATTTT.

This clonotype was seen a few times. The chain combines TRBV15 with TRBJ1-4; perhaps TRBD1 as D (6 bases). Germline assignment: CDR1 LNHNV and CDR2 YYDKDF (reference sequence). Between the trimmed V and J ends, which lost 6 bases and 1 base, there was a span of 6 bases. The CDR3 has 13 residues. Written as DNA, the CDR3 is TGTGCCACCAGGGACAGAACTAATGAAAAACTGTTTTTT. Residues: CATRDRTNEKLFF.

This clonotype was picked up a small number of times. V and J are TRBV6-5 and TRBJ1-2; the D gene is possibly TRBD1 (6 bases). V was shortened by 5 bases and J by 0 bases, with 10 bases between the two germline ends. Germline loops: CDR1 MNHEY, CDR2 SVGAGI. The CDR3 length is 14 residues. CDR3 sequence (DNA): TGTGCCAGCAGTCCCCAGGGGCCTAACTATGGCTACACCTTC. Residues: CASSPQGPNYGYTF.

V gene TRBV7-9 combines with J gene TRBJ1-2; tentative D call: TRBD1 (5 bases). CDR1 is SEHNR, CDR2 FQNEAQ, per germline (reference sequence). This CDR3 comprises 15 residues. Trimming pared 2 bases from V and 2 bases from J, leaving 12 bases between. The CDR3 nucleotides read TGTGCCAGCAGCTTATCATCAGGGTTGAACTATGGCTACACCTTC. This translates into CASSLSSGLNYGYTF.

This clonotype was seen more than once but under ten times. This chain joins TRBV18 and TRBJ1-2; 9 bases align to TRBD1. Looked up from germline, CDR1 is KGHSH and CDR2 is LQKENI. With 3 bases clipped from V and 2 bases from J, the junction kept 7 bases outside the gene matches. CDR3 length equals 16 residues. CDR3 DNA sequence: TGTGCCAGCTCACCCGGACAGGGGTACTTAAACTATGGCTACACCTTC. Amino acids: CASSPGQGYLNYGYTF.